This entry features one TCR beta chain sequence. The V gene's germline CDR1 is LGHDT and CDR2 YNNKEL (reference sequence). This CDR3 has 18 amino acids. V dropped 0 bases and J dropped 4; count of bases not matched to a gene: 10. The source of the sample is a study of blood T cell repertoires in COVID-19. Study information: Spain, Italy and the United States supplied samples that represented acute and convalescent COVID-19. T cells, B-cell-depleted T cells, or PBMCs provided the cDNA or gDNA that served as material.

Original analysis: Reference gene primer amplification yielded estimated nucleated cell counts. Generated by immunoSEQ multiplex PCR, the TCRdb table keeps only in-frame clones and is missing some. The DNA gave D and trimming, while V, J and clone size come from that table. The table has approximately 200,000 clones, approximately 79% seen once. J is TRBJ2-4 and V is TRBV3-1 (or the pseudogene TRBV3-2), with 9 positions matching TRBD2. The receptor was derived from a woman aged 45-65 years with acute or convalescent COVID-19. The sequencing sample was made of peripheral blood. The CDR3 region is CASSQDWSGRMKKNIQYF. CDR3 sequence (DNA): TGTGCCAGCAGCCAAGATTGGAGCGGGAGGATGAAGAAAAACATTCAGTACTTC.